These T cell receptor beta chains were read from a single sample in a study of CD8 T cells in Susac syndrome. MiXCR was run by TCRdb on the immunoSEQ multiplex PCR reads, yielding one entry per CDR3 protein. The data show around 140,000 distinct CDR3 sequences, with 80% seen just once and 0.45% to 0.65% held by the top ten. Sequencing used CD8+ T cells from PBMCs. Receptor source: a human donor with multiple sclerosis. The CDR3 runs from the conserved cysteine through the conserved F or W. The order of the fields is D gene, clone size, J gene, V gene, CDR3 length, CDR3 DNA, CDR3 protein. The D gene is left open where the match is weak. Clone size, where shown, is once, few, many, or a class for clones that have expanded.

.	.	TRBJ2-4	TRBV24-1	14	TGTGCCCCCGCCATCGGGGTCTGCAAAAACATTCAGTACTTC	CAPAIGVCKNIQYF
.	.	TRBJ1-1	TRBV6-6	15	TGTGCCAGCAGTTACTCGGGAGATTTGAACACTGAAGCTTTCTTT	CASSYSGDLNTEAFF
.	once	TRBJ2-7	TRBV13	12	TGTGCCAGCAGCTTCGTCTCAAACGAGCAGTACTTC	CASSFVSNEQYF
.	.	TRBJ1-6	TRBV4-1	15	TGCGCCAGCAGCTTTGGGACGGAATATAATTCACCCCTCCACTTT	CASSFGTEYNSPLHF
TRBD2	.	TRBJ2-1	TRBV12-3/TRBV12-4	14	TGTGCCAGCAGTTCTGACGGGGGGGCCGATGAGCAGTTCTTC	CASSSDGGADEQFF
.	.	TRBJ2-1	TRBV27	13	TGTGCCAGCAGTTTACCGGGGGACTATGAGCAGTTCTTC	CASSLPGDYEQFF
.	.	TRBJ2-1	TRBV7-9	14	TGTGCCAGCAGCTCCCAGGTTGCATCGGGTGAGCAGTTCTTC	CASSSQVASGEQFF
.	once	TRBJ2-2	TRBV28	15	TGTGCCAGCAGTTTCGGGGACACCTACACCGGGGAGCTGTTTTTT	CASSFGDTYTGELFF
.	.	TRBJ2-7	TRBV28	13	TGTGCCAGCAGGTGGAATCCCCAGAGAGAGCAGTACTTC	CASRWNPQREQYF
.	.	TRBJ1-2	TRBV20-1	13	TGCAGTGCTTGGGACAAACCTAACTATGGCTACACCTTC	CSAWDKPNYGYTF
TRBD2	.	TRBJ2-3	TRBV30	14	TGTGCCTGGAGTGGGTCCCCGGGGGGGGGTACGCAGTATTTT	CAWSGSPGGGTQYF
.	.	TRBJ1-1	TRBV14	12	TGTGCCAGCAGCCTAGTCCACAGCGAAGCTTTCTTT	CASSLVHSEAFF
.	.	TRBJ2-5	TRBV3-1	18	TGTGCCAGCAGCCAAGTTCGGTTCGATAGAGCGTTACAAGAGACCCAGTACTTC	CASSQVRFDRALQETQYF
.	once	TRBJ1-1	TRBV2	18	TGTGCCAGCAGTGAACGAGGTGGACAGAACTACATGAACACTGAAGCTTTCTTT	CASSERGGQNYMNTEAFF
.	.	TRBJ1-1	TRBV11-3	13	TGTGCCAGCAGCTTTGCCCCAGAGCATGAAGCTTTCTTT	CASSFAPEHEAFF
.	.	TRBJ2-1	TRBV6-2/TRBV6-3	15	TGTGCCAGCAGTGACGACCGCACCGGGGACAAGAAGCAGTTCTTC	CASSDDRTGDKKQFF
.	few	TRBJ1-2	TRBV6-5	14	TGTGCCAGCAGTTACTCCGAGGGAAACTATGGCTACACCTTC	CASSYSEGNYGYTF
.	.	TRBJ2-5	TRBV11-2	15	TGTGCCAGCAGCCCCGGACCCACGGAACAAGAGACCCAGTACTTC	CASSPGPTEQETQYF
TRBD2	.	TRBJ2-7	TRBV6-5	16	TGTGCCAGCAGTTACGCATCCGGGACTATATCCTACGAGCAGTACTTC	CASSYASGTISYEQYF
.	.	TRBJ2-2	TRBV30	14	.	CALSPLPGPGSCFF
.	.	TRBJ1-2	TRBV12-3/TRBV12-4	17	TGTGCCAGCAGTTTCTCGATTACAGGGATTTTCGCTGATGGCTACACCTTC	CASSFSITGIFADGYTF
TRBD2	.	TRBJ2-1	TRBV19	15	TGTGCCAGTAGTCATGCGGGGGGACCCTACAATGAGCAGTTCTTC	CASSHAGGPYNEQFF
.	.	TRBJ1-1	TRBV4-1	16	TGCGCCAGCAGCCTTAGTCGGGGGGGTGTGGGCACTGAAGCTTTCTTT	CASSLSRGGVGTEAFF
TRBD1	.	TRBJ1-2	TRBV19	15	TGTGCCAGTAGTATAGGCCATGGGACAGCTGAGGGCTACACCTTC	CASSIGHGTAEGYTF
.	.	TRBJ1-1	TRBV5-6	16	TGTGCCAGCAGCTTGGAAGGGGAGGGGTTGCACACTGAAGCTTTCTTT	CASSLEGEGLHTEAFF
TRBD2	.	TRBJ2-1	TRBV20-1	17	TGCAGTGCTAGAGACCCGATTAGCGGGAGACCCTACAATGAGCAGTTCTTC	CSARDPISGRPYNEQFF
TRBD1	few	TRBJ2-5	TRBV24-1	16	TGTGCCACCAGTGATGAAACAGGGGGCGCAATGGAGACCCAGTACTTC	CATSDETGGAMETQYF
TRBD1	few	TRBJ2-7	TRBV7-2	15	TGTGCCAGCAGCTTAAGAGGGGGACAGTCCTACGAGCAGTACTTC	CASSLRGGQSYEQYF